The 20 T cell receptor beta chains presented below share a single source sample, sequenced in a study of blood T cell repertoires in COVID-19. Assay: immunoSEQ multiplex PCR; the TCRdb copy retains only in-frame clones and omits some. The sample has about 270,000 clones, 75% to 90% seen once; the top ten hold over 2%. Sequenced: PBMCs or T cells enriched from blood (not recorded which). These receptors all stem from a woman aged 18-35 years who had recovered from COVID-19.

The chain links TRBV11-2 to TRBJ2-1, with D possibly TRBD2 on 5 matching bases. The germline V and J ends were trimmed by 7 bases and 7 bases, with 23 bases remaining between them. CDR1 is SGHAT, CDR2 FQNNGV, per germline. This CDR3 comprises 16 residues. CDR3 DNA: TGTGCCAGCAACAATAACATAGGAGGTCCCTCGAATGAGCAGTTCTTC. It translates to CASNNNIGGPSNEQFF.

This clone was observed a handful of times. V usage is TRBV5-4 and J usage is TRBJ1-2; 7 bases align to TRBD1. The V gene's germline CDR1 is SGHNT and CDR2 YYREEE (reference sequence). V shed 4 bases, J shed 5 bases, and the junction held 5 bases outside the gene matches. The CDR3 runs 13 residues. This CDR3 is CASSVTGRYGYTF. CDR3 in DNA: TGTGCCAGCAGCGTGACAGGGAGGTATGGCTACACCTTC.

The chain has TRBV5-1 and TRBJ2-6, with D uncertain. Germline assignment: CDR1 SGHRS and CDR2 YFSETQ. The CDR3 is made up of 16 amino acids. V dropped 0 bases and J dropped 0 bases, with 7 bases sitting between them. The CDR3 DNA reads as TGCGCCAGCAGCTTGGCCTCGAGCTCTGGGGCCAACGTCCTGACTTTC. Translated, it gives CASSLASSSGANVLTF.

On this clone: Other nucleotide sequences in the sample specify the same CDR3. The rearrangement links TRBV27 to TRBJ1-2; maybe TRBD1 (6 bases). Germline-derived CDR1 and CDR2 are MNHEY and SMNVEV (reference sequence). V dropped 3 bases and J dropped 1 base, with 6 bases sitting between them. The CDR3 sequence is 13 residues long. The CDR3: CASSFRGNYGYTF. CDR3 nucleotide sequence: TGTGCCAGCAGTTTCAGGGGTAACTATGGCTACACCTTC.

The CDR3 bases are TGCGCCAGCAGCTTAGGGGACAGGGGACAAGAGACCCAGTACTTC. Residues: CASSLGDRGQETQYF. The V gene is TRBV5-1, the J gene TRBJ2-5, with 10 bases aligning to TRBD1. This CDR3 contains 15 residues. The germline gives CDR1 SGHRS, CDR2 YFSETQ. After removal of 2 bases from V and 2 bases from J, the junction contained 3 bases not matched to a gene.

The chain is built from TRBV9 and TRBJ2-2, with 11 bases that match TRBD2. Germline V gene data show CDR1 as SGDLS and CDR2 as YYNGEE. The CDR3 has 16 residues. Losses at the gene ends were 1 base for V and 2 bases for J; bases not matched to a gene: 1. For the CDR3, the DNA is TGTGCCAGCAGCGTAAGACTAGCGGGAAACACCGGGGAGCTGTTTTTT. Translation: CASSVRLAGNTGELFF.

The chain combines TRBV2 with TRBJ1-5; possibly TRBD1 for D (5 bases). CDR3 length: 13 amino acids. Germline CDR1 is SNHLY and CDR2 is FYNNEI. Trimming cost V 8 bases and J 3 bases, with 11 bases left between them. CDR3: CASGQGVNQPQHF. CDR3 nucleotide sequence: TGTGCCAGCGGTCAGGGCGTCAATCAGCCCCAGCATTTT.

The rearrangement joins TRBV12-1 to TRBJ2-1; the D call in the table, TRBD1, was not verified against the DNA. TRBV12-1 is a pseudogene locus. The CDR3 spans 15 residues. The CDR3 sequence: CASSEDIGEDRATFF. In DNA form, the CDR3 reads TGTGCCAGCAGCGAGGACATCGGCGAGGATAGGGCGACGTTCTTC.

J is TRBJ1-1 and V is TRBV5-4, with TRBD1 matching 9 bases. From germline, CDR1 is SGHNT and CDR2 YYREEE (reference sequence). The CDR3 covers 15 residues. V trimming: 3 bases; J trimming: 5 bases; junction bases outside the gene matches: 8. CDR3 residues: CASSSIKQGATEAFF. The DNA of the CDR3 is TGTGCCAGCAGCTCGATAAAACAGGGGGCTACTGAAGCTTTCTTT.

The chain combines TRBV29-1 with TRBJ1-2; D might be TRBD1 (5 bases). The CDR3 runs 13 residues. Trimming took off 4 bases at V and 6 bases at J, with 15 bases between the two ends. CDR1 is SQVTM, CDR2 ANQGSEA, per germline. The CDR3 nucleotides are TGCAGCGTTGCGGTTGGCGGGGGGGATGGCTACACCTTC. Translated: CSVAVGGGDGYTF.

CDR3 coding DNA: TGTGCCAGCAGCTTGAATCCTCAGGGCACCGGGGAGCTGTTTTTT. Amino acid sequence: CASSLNPQGTGELFF. The chain has TRBV5-6 and TRBJ2-2, with a weak D call TRBD1 (5 bases). CDR3 length: 15 amino acids. Trimming pared 1 base from V and 4 bases from J, leaving 11 bases between. From germline, CDR1 is SGHDT and CDR2 YYEEEE.

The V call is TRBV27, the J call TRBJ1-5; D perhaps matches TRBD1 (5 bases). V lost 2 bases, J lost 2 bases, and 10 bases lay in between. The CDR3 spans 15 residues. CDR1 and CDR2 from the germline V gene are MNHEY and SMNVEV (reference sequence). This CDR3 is CASSLGGAGNQPQHF. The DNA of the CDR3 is TGTGCCAGCAGTTTAGGTGGGGCCGGCAATCAGCCCCAGCATTTT.

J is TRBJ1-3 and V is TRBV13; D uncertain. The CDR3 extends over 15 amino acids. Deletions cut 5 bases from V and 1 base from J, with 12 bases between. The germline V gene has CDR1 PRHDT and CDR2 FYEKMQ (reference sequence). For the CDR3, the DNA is TGTGCCAGCAGCCTGGACGGGAATTCTGGAAACACCATATATTTT. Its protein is CASSLDGNSGNTIYF.

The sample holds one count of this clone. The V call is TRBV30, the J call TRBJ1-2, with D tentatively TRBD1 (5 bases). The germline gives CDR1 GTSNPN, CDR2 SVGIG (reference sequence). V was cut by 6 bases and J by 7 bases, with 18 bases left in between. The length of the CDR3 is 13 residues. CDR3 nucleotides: TGTGCCTGTTTCGGGGGGGAAAAGGCTGGCTACACCTTC. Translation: CACFGGEKAGYTF.

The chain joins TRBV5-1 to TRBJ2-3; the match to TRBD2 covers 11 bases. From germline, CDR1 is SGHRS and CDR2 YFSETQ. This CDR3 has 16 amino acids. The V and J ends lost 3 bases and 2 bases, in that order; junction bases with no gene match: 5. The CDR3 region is CASSSRLAGNTDTQYF. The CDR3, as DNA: TGCGCCAGCAGCTCGCGACTAGCGGGGAACACAGATACGCAGTATTTT.

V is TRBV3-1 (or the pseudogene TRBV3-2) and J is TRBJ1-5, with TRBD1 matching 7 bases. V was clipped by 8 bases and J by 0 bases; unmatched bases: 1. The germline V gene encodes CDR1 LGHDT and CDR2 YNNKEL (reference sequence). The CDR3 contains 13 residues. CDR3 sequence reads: CASGDSSNQPQHF. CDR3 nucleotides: TGTGCCAGCGGGGACAGTAGCAATCAGCCCCAGCATTTT.

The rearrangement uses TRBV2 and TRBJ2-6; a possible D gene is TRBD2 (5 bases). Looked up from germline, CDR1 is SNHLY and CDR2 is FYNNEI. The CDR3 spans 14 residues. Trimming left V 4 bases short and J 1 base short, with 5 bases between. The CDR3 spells CASSGESGANVLTF. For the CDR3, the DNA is TGTGCCAGCAGTGGGGAGTCTGGGGCCAACGTCCTGACTTTC.

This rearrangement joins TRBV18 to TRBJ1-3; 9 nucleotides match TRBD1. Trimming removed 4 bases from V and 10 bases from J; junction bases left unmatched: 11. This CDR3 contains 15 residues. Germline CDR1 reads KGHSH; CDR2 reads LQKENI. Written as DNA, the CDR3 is TGTGCCAGCTCACGATTGGGACAGGGCCGGACTACCATATATTTT. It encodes CASSRLGQGRTTIYF.

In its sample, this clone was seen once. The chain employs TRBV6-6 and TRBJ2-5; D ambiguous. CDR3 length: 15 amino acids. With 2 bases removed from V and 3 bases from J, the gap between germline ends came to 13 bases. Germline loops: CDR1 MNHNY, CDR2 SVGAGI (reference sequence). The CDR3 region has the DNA TGTGCCAGCAGTTACGTTCGAGGATTCAAAGAGACCCAGTACTTC. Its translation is CASSYVRGFKETQYF.

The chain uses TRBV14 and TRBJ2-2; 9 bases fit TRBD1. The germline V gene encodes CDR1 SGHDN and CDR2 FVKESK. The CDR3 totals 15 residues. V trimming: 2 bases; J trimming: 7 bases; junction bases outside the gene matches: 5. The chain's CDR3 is CASSQQQGAGGELFF. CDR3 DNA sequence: TGTGCCAGCAGCCAACAACAGGGGGCCGGCGGGGAGCTGTTTTTT.